The clone carrying this T cell receptor (beta chain) was recorded once. The data derive from a study of blood T cell repertoires in COVID-19. Generated by immunoSEQ multiplex PCR, the TCRdb table keeps only in-frame clones and is missing some. The sample includes hundreds of thousands of clones, approximately 85% of them seen just once. Per germline, CDR1 SGHDN and CDR2 FVKESK. The CDR3 runs 15 residues. The junction had 9 bases not matched to a gene; V was cut back by 4 bases and J by 3 bases. Sequenced: peripheral blood. The TCR was taken from a human donor in a cohort sampled during active COVID-19. The chain combines TRBV14 with TRBJ2-7, with 7 bases identical to TRBD1. The CDR3 nucleotides read TGTGCCAGCAGCCGTAGGTCGACAGGGAACTACGAGCAGTACTTC. The encoded protein is CASSRRSTGNYEQYF.